These 18 T cell receptor beta chains were sequenced from one sample in a study of T cell repertoires in cytomegalovirus infection. TCRdb re-called the reads through MiXCR, storing one row per CDR3 protein. The sample has about 890,000 distinct CDR3 sequences; approximately 31% are singletons. The antigens these receptors bind are not known. The sample here was cultured CD8+ T cells from PBMCs, taken from culture after CMV antigen stimulation. Source of these receptors: a human donor in good health (CMV status not recorded). Some clones in this sample may be carry-over from other donors' samples.

In this sample, this clonotype turned up a few times. The chain recombines TRBV5-1 with TRBJ2-1; 10 bases align to TRBD1. CDR1 SGHRS and CDR2 YFSETQ come from the germline V gene. CDR3 length: 12 amino acids. The junction had 2 bases not matched to a gene; V was cut back by 0 bases and J by 14 bases. CDR3 sequence (DNA): TGCGCCAGCAGCTTGGAAGGGACAGGGGAGTTCTTC. Translation: CASSLEGTGEFF.

A note on this clonotype: The junction departs from the called germline gene at one end, perhaps through a read error. The chain couples TRBV14 to TRBJ2-1; 8 bases line up with TRBD2. Germline CDR1 and CDR2: SGHDN and FVKESK. This CDR3 region has 18 residues. CDR3 loop: CVSSQGLSAGVSINEQFF. Written as DNA, the CDR3 is TGTGTCAGCAGCCAAGGATTATCAGCGGGGGTGTCCATCAATGAGCAGTTCTTC. Full variable domain (rest looked up from reference TRBV14 and TRBJ2-1): EAGVTQFPSHSVIEKGQTVTLRCDPISGHDNLYWYRRVMGKEIKFLLHFVKESKQDESGMPNNRFLAERTGGTYSTLKVQPAELEDSGVYFCVSSQGLSAGVSINEQFFGPGTRLTVL.

The rearrangement links TRBV2 to TRBJ2-7; D is ambiguous. Between the trimmed V and J ends, which lost 4 bases and 5 bases, there was a span of 12 bases. Per the germline V gene, CDR1 is SNHLY and CDR2 is FYNNEI. The CDR3 covers 13 residues. The CDR3 sequence is CASSGTDTDEQYV. DNA for the CDR3: TGTGCCAGCAGTGGGACCGATACGGACGAGCAGTACGTC.

In its sample, this clonotype was seen a few times. V and J are TRBV2 and TRBJ2-3; possibly TRBD2 for D (5 bases). The CDR3 covers 16 residues. The germline CDR1 and CDR2 sequences are SNHLY and FYNNEI. Trimming stripped 2 bases from V and 4 bases from J, with 16 bases between. CDR3 nucleotide sequence: TGTGCCAGCAGTGAAATAGAGGGAGTCGGGGCAGATACGCAGTATTTT. Translating gives CASSEIEGVGADTQYF.

CDR3 in DNA: TGTGCCACCAGTATGCGGGGGGCCCTAGATACGCAGTATTTT. Its protein product is CATSMRGALDTQYF. The chain recombines TRBV24-1 with TRBJ2-3; 8 nucleotides agree with TRBD2. V dropped 6 bases and J dropped 5; count of bases not matched to a gene: 6. Germline loops: CDR1 KGHDR, CDR2 SFDVKD. The CDR3 sequence is 14 residues long.

This clonotype was detected many times. V gene TRBV20-1 combines with J gene TRBJ2-7, with a tentative D call TRBD2 (5 bases). The CDR3 loop spans 15 amino acids. Germline V gene data show CDR1 as DFQATT and CDR2 as SNEGSKA (reference sequence). Deletions cut 3 bases from V and 0 bases from J, with 15 bases between. The DNA for the CDR3 is TGCAGTGCTAGGGCTGTCGAGGGCTTCTCCTACGAGCAGTACTTC. It yields the protein CSARAVEGFSYEQYF.

This clonotype has more than one count but fewer than ten. The chain uses TRBV4-1 and TRBJ1-4; D gene unclear. The length of the CDR3 is 17 residues. Germline V gene sequence: CDR1 MGHRA, CDR2 YSYEKL. V dropped 3 bases and J dropped 3 bases, with 17 bases sitting between them. CDR3 sequence reads: CASSQESWTISNEKLFF. For the CDR3, the DNA is TGCGCCAGCAGCCAGGAGTCTTGGACGATATCTAATGAAAAACTGTTTTTT.

This clonotype was observed a few times. The J gene is TRBJ1-2, the V gene TRBV6-5; D unresolved. The germline V and J ends were trimmed by 2 bases and 3 bases, with 10 bases remaining between them. Germline CDR1 and CDR2: MNHEY and SVGAGI. The CDR3 is 14 residues long. CDR3 sequence: CASSYGEADYGYTF. Here the CDR3 DNA reads TGTGCCAGCAGTTACGGTGAGGCTGACTATGGCTACACCTTC.

This clonotype appeared a few times. The chain is built from TRBV7-8 and TRBJ2-7; 8 bases are a match to TRBD1. The CDR3 has 15 residues. Per germline, CDR1 SGHVS and CDR2 FQNEAQ. V lost 1 base, J lost 5 bases, and 7 bases stayed unmatched. CDR3 sequence (DNA): TGTGCCAGCAGCTTAGGGCAGGGGGCTAAGAACGAGCAGTACGTC. This codes for CASSLGQGAKNEQYV.

This clonotype was found a few times. This chain connects TRBV14 to TRBJ2-1, with TRBD2 matching over 8 bases. CDR1 is SGHDN and CDR2 is FVKESK in the germline V gene. This CDR3 is 16 amino acids long. J lost 4 bases, V lost 5 bases, and 10 bases had no gene match. CDR3 loop: CASSTTGSGAYNEQFF. The CDR3 DNA reads as TGTGCCAGCAGCACCACGGGTAGCGGGGCGTACAATGAGCAGTTCTTC.

This clonotype was detected a few times. The rearrangement links TRBV5-6 to TRBJ2-4; TRBD1 agrees at 7 bases. CDR1 is SGHDT, CDR2 YYEEEE, per germline. The J segment lost 8 bases and the V segment lost 2 bases, leaving 10 bases of the junction unmatched. This CDR3 is built from 15 residues. CDR3 bases: TGTGCCAGCAGCTTAGAGGGGGCAGGGTCGGACATTCAGTACTTC. Translation gives CASSLEGAGSDIQYF.

CDR3 protein: CASSVEGSGGATDTQYF. The CDR3 nucleotides are TGTGCCAGCAGCGTAGAAGGTAGCGGGGGGGCCACAGATACGCAGTATTTT. The V gene is TRBV9, the J gene TRBJ2-3; 11 bases match TRBD2. The germline V gene has CDR1 SGDLS and CDR2 YYNGEE. The CDR3 runs to 17 residues. The ends lost 0 bases at V and 2 bases at J; junction bases unmatched: 5.

The V call is TRBV6-2 or TRBV6-3, the J call TRBJ2-7; 7 nucleotides agree with TRBD1. CDR1 and CDR2 (germline): MNHEY, SVGEGT. V gave up 6 bases and J gave up 0 bases; unmatched junction bases: 8. The CDR3 is 15 amino acids. The CDR3 nucleotides are TGTGCCAGCAGCTTCGGACAGGAATTCTCCTACGAGCAGTACTTC. This translates into CASSFGQEFSYEQYF.

This clonotype was found a few times. The rearrangement links TRBV7-8 to TRBJ2-1; 8 bases fit TRBD2. The CDR3 has 16 amino acids. Germline V gene lookup returns CDR1 SGHVS and CDR2 FQNEAQ. The ends lost 5 bases at V and 3 bases at J; junction bases unmatched: 9. As DNA, the CDR3 is TGTGCCAGCAGCAAACAGGGACTAGAGCTCTACAATGAGCAGTTCTTC. Its protein product is CASSKQGLELYNEQFF.

There are many counts of this clonotype. V and J are TRBV7-8 and TRBJ1-3, with a weak D call TRBD1 (6 bases). The CDR3 length is 13 residues. CDR1 and CDR2 from the germline V gene are SGHVS and FQNEAQ. The germline V and J ends were trimmed by 5 bases and 2 bases, with 7 bases remaining between them. The CDR3 loop reads CASSRQAGNTIYF. The DNA for the CDR3 is TGTGCCAGCAGCCGACAGGCTGGAAACACCATATATTTT. Together with reference TRBV7-8 and TRBJ1-3, the CDR3 gives the full variable domain: GAGVSQSPRYKVAKRGQDVALRCDPISGHVSLFWYQQALGQGPEFLTYFQNEAQLDKSGLPSDRFFAERPEGSVSTLKIQRTQQEDSAVYLCASSRQAGNTIYFGEGSWLTVV.

The V call is TRBV9, the J call TRBJ1-3, with a possible D match to TRBD1 (5 bases). The germline CDR1 and CDR2 sequences are SGDLS and YYNGEE. Trimming pared 0 bases from V and 0 bases from J, leaving 7 bases between. The CDR3 contains 15 residues. The CDR3 reads CASSVAGNSGNTIYF. As DNA, the CDR3 is TGTGCCAGCAGCGTAGCAGGGAACTCTGGAAACACCATATATTTT.

This clonotype has at least ten counts. The rearrangement uses TRBV7-6 and TRBJ2-7; the D is unclear. The CDR3 loop spans 12 amino acids. Germline loops: CDR1 SGHVS, CDR2 FNYEAQ. V was clipped by 2 bases and J by 2 bases, with 4 bases between them. CDR3 loop: CASSLYPYEQYF. The CDR3 nucleotides are TGTGCCAGCAGCTTATACCCCTACGAGCAGTACTTC.

Details on this clonotype: One end of the junction varies from germline; a read error may be responsible. The chain joins TRBV6-2 or TRBV6-3 to TRBJ1-6; D gene unclear. Germline V gene lookup returns CDR1 MNHEY and CDR2 SVGEGT. This CDR3 has 17 residues. CDR3 nucleotide sequence: TGTGCCAGCAGTGACTCAGGCCTGGACTTGAATAATTCACCCCTCCACTTT. Translated, it gives CASSDSGLDLNNSPLHF.